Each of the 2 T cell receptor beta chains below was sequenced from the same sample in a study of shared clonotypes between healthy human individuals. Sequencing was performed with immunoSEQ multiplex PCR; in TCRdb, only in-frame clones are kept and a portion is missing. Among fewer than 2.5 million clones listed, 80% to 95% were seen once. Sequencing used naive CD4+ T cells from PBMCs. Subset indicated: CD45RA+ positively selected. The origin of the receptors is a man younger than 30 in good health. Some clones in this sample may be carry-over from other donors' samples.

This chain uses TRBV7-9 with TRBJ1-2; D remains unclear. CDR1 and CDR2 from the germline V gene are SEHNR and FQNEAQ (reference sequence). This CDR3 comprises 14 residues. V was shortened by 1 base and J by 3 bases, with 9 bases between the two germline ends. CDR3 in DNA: TGTGCCAGCAGCTTAGGGGCCCGGGACTATGGCTACACCTTC. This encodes CASSLGARDYGYTF.

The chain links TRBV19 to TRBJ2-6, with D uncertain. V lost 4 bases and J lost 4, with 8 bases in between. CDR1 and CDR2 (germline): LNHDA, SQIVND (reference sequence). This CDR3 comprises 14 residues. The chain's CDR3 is CASSKASGANVLTF. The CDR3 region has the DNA TGTGCCAGTAGTAAGGCTTCCGGGGCCAACGTCCTGACTTTC.